One TCR beta chain is described in this entry. The sample comes from a study of blood T cell repertoires in COVID-19. Whole-study context: Donors in the United States, Italy and Spain gave samples during acute or convalescent COVID-19.

V gave up 3 bases and J gave up 0 bases; unmatched junction bases: 5. Germline V lookup: CDR1 WNHNN, CDR2 SYGVQD (reference sequence). The CDR3 is 17 residues long. In the original workflow: Estimates of nucleated cell counts were drawn from the amplification of reference gene primers. TCRdb's table, derived via immunoSEQ multiplex PCR, lists solely in-frame clones and lacks some. The V and J calls and the clone size are those of that table, but D and trimming were determined from the DNA. This repertoire shows some 290,000 clones, about 88% found once; its top ten account for about 10%. The sample consisted of peripheral blood. This receptor was identified in a woman aged 30 to 39 with COVID-19, enrolled during active disease. This sequence joins TRBV10-1 and TRBJ2-3, with 11 bases fitting TRBD2. The CDR3 here is CASSEGTSGTSTDTQYF. CDR3 sequence (DNA): TGCGCCAGCAGTGAAGGGACTAGCGGAACTAGCACAGATACGCAGTATTTT.